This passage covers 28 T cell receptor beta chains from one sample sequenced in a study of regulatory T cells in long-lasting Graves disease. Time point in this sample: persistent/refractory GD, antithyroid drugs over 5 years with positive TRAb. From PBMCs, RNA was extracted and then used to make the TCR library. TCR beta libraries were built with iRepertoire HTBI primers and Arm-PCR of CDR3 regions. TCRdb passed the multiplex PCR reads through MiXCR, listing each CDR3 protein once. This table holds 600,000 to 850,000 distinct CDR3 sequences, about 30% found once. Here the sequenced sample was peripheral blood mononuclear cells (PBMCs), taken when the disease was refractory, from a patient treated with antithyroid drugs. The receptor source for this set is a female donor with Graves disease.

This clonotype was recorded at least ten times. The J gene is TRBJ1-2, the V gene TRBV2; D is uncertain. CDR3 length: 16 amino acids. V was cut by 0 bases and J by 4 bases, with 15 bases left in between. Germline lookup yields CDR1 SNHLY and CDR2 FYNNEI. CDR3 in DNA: TGTGCCAGCAGTGAAGCGCTTTTAGGACTCGCCTATGGCTACACCTTC. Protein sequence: CASSEALLGLAYGYTF.

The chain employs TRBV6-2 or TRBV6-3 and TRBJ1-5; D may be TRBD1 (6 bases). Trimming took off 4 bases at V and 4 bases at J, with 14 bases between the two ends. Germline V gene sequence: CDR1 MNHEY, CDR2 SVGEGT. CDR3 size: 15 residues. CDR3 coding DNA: TGTGCCAGCAGTTTTACACAGGGAAATAATCAGCCCCAGCATTTT. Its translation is CASSFTQGNNQPQHF.

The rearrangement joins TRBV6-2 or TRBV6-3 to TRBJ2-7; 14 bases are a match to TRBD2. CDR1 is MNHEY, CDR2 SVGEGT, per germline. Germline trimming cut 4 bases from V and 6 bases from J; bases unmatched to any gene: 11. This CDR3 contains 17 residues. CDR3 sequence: CASSSWEGLAGAIEQYF. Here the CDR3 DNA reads TGTGCCAGCAGTTCCTGGGAGGGACTAGCGGGAGCTATCGAGCAGTACTTC.

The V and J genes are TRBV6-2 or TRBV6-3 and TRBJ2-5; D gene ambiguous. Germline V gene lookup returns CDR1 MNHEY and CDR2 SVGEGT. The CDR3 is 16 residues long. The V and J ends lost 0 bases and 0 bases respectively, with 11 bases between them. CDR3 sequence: CASSYSSTGYQETQYF. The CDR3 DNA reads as TGTGCCAGCAGTTACTCCAGTACTGGGTACCAAGAGACCCAGTACTTC.

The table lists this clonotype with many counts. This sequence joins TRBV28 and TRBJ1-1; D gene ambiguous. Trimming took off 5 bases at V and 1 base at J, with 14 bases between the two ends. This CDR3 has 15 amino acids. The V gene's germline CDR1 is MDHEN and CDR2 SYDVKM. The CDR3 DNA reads TGTGCCAGCAGTCGCTACCGGGCACCGAACACTGAAGCTTTCTTT. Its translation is CASSRYRAPNTEAFF.

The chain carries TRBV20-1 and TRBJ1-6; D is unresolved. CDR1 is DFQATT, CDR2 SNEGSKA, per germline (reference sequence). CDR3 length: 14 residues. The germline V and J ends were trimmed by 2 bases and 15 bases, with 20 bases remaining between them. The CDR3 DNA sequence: TGCAGTGCTAGAAACCCAAGGGAAAGTTTTCACCTCCACTTT. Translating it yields CSARNPRESFHLHF.

The DNA of the CDR3 is TGTGCCACCAGCAGAGGTGGGGACGGAGACACTGAAGCTTTCTTT. It yields the protein CATSRGGDGDTEAFF. The gene calls are TRBV15 and TRBJ1-1, with D tentatively TRBD1 (5 bases). From germline, CDR1 is LNHNV and CDR2 YYDKDF (reference sequence). The CDR3 runs to 15 residues. V was pared by 1 base and J by 3 bases, with 12 bases between.

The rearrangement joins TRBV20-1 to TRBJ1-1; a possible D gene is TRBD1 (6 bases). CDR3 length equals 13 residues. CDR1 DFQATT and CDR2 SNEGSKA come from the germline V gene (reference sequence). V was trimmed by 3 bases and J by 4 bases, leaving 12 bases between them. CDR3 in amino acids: CSASHRVPTEAFF. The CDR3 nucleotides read TGCAGTGCTAGCCACAGGGTTCCCACTGAAGCTTTCTTT.

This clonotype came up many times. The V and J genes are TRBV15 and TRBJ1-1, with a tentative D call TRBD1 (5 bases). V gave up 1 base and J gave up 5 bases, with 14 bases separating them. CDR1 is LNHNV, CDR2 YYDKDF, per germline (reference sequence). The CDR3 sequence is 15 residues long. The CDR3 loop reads CATSRGKGQGTEAFF. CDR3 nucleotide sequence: TGTGCCACCAGCAGAGGGAAGGGGCAAGGGACTGAAGCTTTCTTT.

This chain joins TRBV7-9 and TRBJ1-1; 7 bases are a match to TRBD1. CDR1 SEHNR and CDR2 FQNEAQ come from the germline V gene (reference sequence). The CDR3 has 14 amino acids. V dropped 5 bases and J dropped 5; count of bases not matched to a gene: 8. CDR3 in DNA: TGTGCCAGCAGCGGCCGGGACAGCCCGACTGAAGCTTTCTTT. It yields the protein CASSGRDSPTEAFF.

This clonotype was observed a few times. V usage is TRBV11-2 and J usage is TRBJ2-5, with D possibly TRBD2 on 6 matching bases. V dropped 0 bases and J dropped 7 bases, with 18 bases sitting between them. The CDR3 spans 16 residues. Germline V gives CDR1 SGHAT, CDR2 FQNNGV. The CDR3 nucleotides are TGTGCCAGCAGCTTAGAGGGTAGCGGTGCGGGTGGGACCCAGTACTTC. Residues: CASSLEGSGAGGTQYF.

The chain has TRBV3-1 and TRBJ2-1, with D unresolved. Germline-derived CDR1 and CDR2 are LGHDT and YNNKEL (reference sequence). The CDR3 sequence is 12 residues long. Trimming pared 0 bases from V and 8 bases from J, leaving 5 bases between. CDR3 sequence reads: CASSQEIYEQFF. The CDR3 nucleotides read TGTGCCAGCAGCCAAGAGATCTATGAGCAGTTCTTC.

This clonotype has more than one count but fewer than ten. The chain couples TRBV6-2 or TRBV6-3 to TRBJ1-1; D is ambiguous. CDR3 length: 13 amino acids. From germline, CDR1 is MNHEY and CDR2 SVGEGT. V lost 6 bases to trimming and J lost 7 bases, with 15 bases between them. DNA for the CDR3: TGTGCCAGCAGCTACCAACCGGCGGGTGAAGCTTTCTTT. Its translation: CASSYQPAGEAFF.

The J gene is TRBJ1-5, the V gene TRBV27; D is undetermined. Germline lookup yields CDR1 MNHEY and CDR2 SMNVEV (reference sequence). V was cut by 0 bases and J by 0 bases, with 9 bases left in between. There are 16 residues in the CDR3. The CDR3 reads CASSLSSGYSNQPQHF. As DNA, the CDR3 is TGTGCCAGCAGTTTATCGTCGGGGTATAGCAATCAGCCCCAGCATTTT.

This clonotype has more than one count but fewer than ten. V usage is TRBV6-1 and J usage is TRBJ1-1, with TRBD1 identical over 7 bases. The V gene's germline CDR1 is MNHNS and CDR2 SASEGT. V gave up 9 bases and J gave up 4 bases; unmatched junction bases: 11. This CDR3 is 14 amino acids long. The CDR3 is CASYRGDGSTEAFF. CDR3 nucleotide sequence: TGTGCCAGTTACAGGGGCGATGGGAGCACTGAAGCTTTCTTT.

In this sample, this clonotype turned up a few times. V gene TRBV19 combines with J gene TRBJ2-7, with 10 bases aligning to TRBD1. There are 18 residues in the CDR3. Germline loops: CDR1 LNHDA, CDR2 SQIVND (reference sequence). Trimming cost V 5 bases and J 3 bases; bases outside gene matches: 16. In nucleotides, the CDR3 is TGTGCCAGTAGTGTCAACCTGGGACAGGGGAAACCTTTCTACGAGCAGTACTTC. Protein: CASSVNLGQGKPFYEQYF.

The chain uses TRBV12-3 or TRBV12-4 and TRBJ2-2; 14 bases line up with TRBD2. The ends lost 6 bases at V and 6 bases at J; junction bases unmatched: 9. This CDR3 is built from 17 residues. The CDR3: CASSPGLAGAGAGELFF. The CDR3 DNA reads TGTGCCAGCAGCCCGGGACTAGCGGGGGCGGGGGCCGGGGAGCTGTTTTTT.

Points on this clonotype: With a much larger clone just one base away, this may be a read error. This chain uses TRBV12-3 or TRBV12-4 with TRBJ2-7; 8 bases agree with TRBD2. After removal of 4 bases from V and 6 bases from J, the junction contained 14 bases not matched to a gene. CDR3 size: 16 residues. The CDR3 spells CASSSALADGSAEQYF. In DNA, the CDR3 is TGTGCCAGCAGTTCGGCACTAGCGGATGGTAGTGCCGAGCAGTACTTC.

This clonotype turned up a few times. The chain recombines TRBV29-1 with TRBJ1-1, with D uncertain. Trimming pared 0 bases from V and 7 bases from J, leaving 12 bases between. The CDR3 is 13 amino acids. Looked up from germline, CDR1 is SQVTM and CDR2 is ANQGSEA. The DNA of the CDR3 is TGCAGCGTTGAAGAATGGATACGGAATGAAGCTTTCTTT. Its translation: CSVEEWIRNEAFF.

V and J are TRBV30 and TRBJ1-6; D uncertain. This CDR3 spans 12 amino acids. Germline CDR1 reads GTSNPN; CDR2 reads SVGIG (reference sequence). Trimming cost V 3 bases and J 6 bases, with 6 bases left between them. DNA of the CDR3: TGTGCCTGGAGCCAGGCTAATTCACCCCTCCACTTT. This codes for CAWSQANSPLHF.

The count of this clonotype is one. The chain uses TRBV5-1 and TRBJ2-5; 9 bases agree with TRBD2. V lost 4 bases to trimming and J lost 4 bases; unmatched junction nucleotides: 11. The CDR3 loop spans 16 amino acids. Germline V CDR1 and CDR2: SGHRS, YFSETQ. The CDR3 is CASSINIAGVRETQYF. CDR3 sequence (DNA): TGCGCCAGCAGCATTAACATAGCGGGAGTTAGAGAGACCCAGTACTTC.

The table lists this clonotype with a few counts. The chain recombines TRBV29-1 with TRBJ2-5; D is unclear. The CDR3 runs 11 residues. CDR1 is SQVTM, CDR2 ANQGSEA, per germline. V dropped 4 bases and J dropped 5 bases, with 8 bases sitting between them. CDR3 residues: CSVVRSETQYF. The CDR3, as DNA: TGCAGCGTTGTCCGCTCTGAGACCCAGTACTTC.

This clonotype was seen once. The CDR3 spells CSASRGAGVEQYF. As DNA, the CDR3 is TGCAGTGCTAGCCGTGGGGCGGGCGTCGAGCAGTACTTC. J is TRBJ2-7 and V is TRBV20-1, with D perhaps TRBD1 or TRBD2 (5 bases each). V was clipped by 3 bases and J by 6 bases, with 15 bases between them. The CDR3 covers 13 residues. Germline V gene lookup returns CDR1 DFQATT and CDR2 SNEGSKA (reference sequence).

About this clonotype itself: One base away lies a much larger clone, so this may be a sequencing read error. The CDR3 sequence is CASGLPGLAGGRFMGGLFF. The DNA for the CDR3 is TGTGCTAGTGGTTTACCGGGACTAGCGGGAGGCAGGTTCATGGGGGGGCTGTTTTTT. V and J are TRBV12-5 and TRBJ2-2, with TRBD2 matching over 15 bases. The CDR3 runs to 19 residues. CDR1 is LGHNT, CDR2 FRNRAP, per germline.

Here the CDR3 reads CASSLAKGEKLFF. The CDR3 DNA reads TGTGCCAGCAGCTTAGCGAAGGGTGAAAAACTGTTTTTT. V is TRBV11-2 and J is TRBJ1-4; no clear D. Germline CDR1 is SGHAT and CDR2 is FQNNGV. The CDR3 sequence is 13 residues long. V dropped 1 base and J dropped 7 bases, with 7 bases sitting between them.

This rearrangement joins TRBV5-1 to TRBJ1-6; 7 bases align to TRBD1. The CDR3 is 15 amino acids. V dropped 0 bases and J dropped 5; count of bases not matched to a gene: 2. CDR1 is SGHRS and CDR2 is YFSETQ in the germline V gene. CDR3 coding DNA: TGCGCCAGCAGCTTGGAGGGACAGCATAATTCACCCCTCCACTTT. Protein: CASSLEGQHNSPLHF.

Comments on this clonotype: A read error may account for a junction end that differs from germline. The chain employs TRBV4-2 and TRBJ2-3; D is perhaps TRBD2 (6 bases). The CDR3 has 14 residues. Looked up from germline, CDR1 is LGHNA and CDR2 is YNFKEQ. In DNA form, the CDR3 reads TGTGCCAGCAACCAAGGGACTCCAACAGATACGCAGTATTTT. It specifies CASNQGTPTDTQYF.

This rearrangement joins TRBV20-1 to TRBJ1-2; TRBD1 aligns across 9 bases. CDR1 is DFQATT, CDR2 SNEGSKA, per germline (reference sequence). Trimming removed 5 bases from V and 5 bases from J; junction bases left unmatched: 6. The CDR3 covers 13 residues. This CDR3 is CSAPDRGGYGYTF. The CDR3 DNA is TGCAGTGCTCCGGACAGGGGAGGGTATGGCTACACCTTC.